One and the same sample provided the 5 T cell receptor beta chains below, sequenced in a study of blood T cells in healthy people across ages. Then a second PCR, running roughly 6 to 12 cycles, was carried out with a sample-barcoded 5' primer and a J-beta primer mix. Each CDR3 protein is one row after TCRdb ran MiXCR on the 5' RACE reads. The top ten clones hold about 13% of a sample with over 500,000 distinct CDR3 sequences, roughly half of them seen once. Sequenced input: blood. These receptors all stem from a woman aged 80 or older in good health.

This clonotype came up many times. The CDR3 DNA sequence: TGTGCCAGCAGACGGACTAGCGGGAGTGGTACAGATACGCAGTATTTT. It translates to CASRRTSGSGTDTQYF. The genes are TRBV28 and TRBJ2-3; 13 nucleotides align to TRBD2. This CDR3 has 16 residues. Germline V lookup: CDR1 MDHEN, CDR2 SYDVKM. V trimming: 6 bases; J trimming: 3 bases; junction bases outside the gene matches: 6.

The genes are TRBV30 and TRBJ1-3, with D hard to call. Germline CDR1 is GTSNPN and CDR2 is SVGIG (reference sequence). Trimming took 0 bases from V and 7 from J, leaving 7 bases between them. The CDR3 is 12 residues long. This CDR3 is CAWSVSRNTIYF. The CDR3 DNA sequence: TGTGCCTGGAGTGTGTCGCGGAACACCATATATTTT.

This clonotype has a handful of counts. The genes are TRBV9 and TRBJ2-3; 7 nucleotides align to TRBD1. The CDR3 length is 14 residues. The germline CDR1 and CDR2 sequences are SGDLS and YYNGEE. Unmatched junction bases numbered 15, after V lost 4 bases and J lost 13 bases. The CDR3 sequence: CASSPRPQGVNKYF. In DNA, the CDR3 is TGTGCCAGCAGCCCCCGCCCCCAGGGGGTTAACAAGTATTTT. Full variable domain (rest looked up from reference TRBV9 and TRBJ2-3): DSGVTQTPKHLITATGQRVTLRCSPRSGDLSVYWYQQSLDQGLQFLIQYYNGEERAKGNILERFSAQQFPDLHSELNLSSLELGDSALYFCASSPRPQGVNKYFGPGTRLTVL.

This clonotype was detected many times. An end of the junction does not agree with germline; a read error may underlie this. The chain is built from TRBV5-1 and TRBJ2-6; D unclear. The germline V gene has CDR1 SGHRS and CDR2 YFSETQ. CDR3 length: 15 residues. This CDR3 reads CASSLVSSGANVLTF. The CDR3 coding sequence is TGTGCCAGCAGTTTGGTCAGCTCTGGGGCCAACGTCCTGACTTTC.

J is TRBJ2-1 and V is TRBV20-1, with D maybe TRBD1 (5 bases). V lost 3 bases to trimming and J lost 6 bases, with 9 bases between them. The CDR3 spans 12 residues. Germline-derived CDR1 and CDR2 are DFQATT and SNEGSKA (reference sequence). The CDR3 loop reads CSASKGLNEQFF. The DNA for the CDR3 is TGCAGTGCTAGTAAGGGGCTCAATGAGCAGTTCTTC.